This T cell receptor (beta chain) was sequenced during a study of blood T cell repertoires in COVID-19 (dated by TCRdb to 2018 to 2021). Looking at the study overall: Samples from collaborators originated in the United States, Italy and Spain and spanned both the acute and convalescent phases of COVID-19. The material from the prospective study consisted of cDNA or gDNA derived from T cells, B-cell-depleted T cells, or PBMCs. Deeply sampled blood TCRbeta repertoires from subjects exposed to, actively infected with, or recovered from COVID-19 were included in the dataset. The repertoires were released in a freely available public database meant as a resource for research on the immune response to SARS-CoV-2. Samples came from the ongoing ImmuneRACE study (first 160 participants) plus 1,254 subjects from 6 global collaborators. Nearly every sample came with metadata listing a de-identified subject ID, COVID-19 status, age in years and sex. HLA class I and class II types, where available, came from metadata supplied by the sample provider rather than from assay-based typing. Broad study findings and their caveats: How much clinical and demographic metadata was included differed by source and by participant, and the metadata was provided uncurated.

Concerning this clone: What antigen it recognizes has not been identified. No much larger clone is present one base from it, and per-base qualities are unavailable.

The germline V gene encodes CDR1 SGHTA and CDR2 FQGNSA. The CDR3 spans 14 residues, from the cysteine through the phenylalanine. This entry keeps only the CDR3 DNA: 42 bases, framed from base 1. The trim is 2 bases for V and 7 bases for J, with a gap of 12 bases between the germline ends. One collaborating source in Seattle enrolled patients during active infection and followed them longitudinally through the course of disease. Whole blood was collected in K2EDTA tubes by collaborating institutions according to the institutions' own protocols. For TCRbeta analysis, collaborators shipped samples in one of three forms: frozen whole blood, isolated PBMCs, or DNA extracted from either of those sample types. TCRbeta CDR3 regions were amplified from genomic DNA by means of the immunoSEQ Assay, a bias-controlled multiplex PCR. In the source study's methods: Within the assay, amplification of reference gene primers was used to estimate how many nucleated cells each sample contained. To quantify the absolute abundance of each unique TCRbeta CDR3 rearrangement, sequence reads were collapsed and filtered. For each sample, productive Simpson clonality was calculated as the square root of Simpson's diversity index across productive rearrangements. Here the immuneACCESS table is served through TCRdb, limited to in-frame sequences with V and J called. Missing clones are a known gap in these copies; in checked studies unresolved V genes cover under half, and the rest lacks a known reason. Clone size and the V and J calls come from that table; the DNA yielded D and trimming. This sample gives 190,000 or so clones in total; about three quarters of them show up just once. The ten largest account for 12% of the sample.

Sequences were obtained from peripheral blood. The chain employs TRBV7-2 and TRBJ2-1; no confident D gene assignment can be made. This clonotype originated in a woman aged 80 or over with COVID-19, enrolled during active disease. The nucleotide sequence is TGTGCCAGCAGCTTACTAGGAATACCTAATGAGCAGTTCTTC. Its protein is CASSLLGIPNEQFF.